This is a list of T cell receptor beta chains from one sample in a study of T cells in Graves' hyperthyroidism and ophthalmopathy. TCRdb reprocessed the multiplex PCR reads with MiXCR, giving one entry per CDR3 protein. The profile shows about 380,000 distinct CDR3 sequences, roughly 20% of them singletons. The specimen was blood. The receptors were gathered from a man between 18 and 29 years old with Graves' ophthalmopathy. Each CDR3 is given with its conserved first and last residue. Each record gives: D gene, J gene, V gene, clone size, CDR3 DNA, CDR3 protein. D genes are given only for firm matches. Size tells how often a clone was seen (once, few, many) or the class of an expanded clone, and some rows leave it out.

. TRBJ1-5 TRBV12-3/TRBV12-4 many TGTGCCAGCAGTTTAGCGCGGGGGACCGGGACAAGTCTCAATCAGCCCCAGCATTTT CASSLARGTGTSLNQPQHF
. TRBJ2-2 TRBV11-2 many TGTGCCAGCAGCTTAGATTACACCGGGGAGCTGTTTTTT CASSLDYTGELFF
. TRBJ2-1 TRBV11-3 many TGTGCCAGCAGCTTAGTGAGCGGAGGGTATGAGCAGTTCTTC CASSLVSGGYEQFF
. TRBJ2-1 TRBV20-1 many TGCAGTGCTAGATGGGGCGAGGTGGTCGACAATGAGCAGTTCTTC CSARWGEVVDNEQFF
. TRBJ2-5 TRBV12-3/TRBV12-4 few TGTGCCAGCAGTTTTGGGGGTAGCCAAGAGACCCAGTACTTC CASSFGGSQETQYF
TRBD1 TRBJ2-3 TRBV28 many TGTGCCAGCAACAGGGGACCAGATACGCAGTATTTT CASNRGPDTQYF
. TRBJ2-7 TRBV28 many TGTGCCAGCAGTACCCGCGGGACCTCCCATATTAAGCAGTACTTC CASSTRGTSHIKQYF
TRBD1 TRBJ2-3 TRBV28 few TGTGCCAGCAGCGACAGGGGCAGGGCAGATACGCAGTATTTT CASSDRGRADTQYF
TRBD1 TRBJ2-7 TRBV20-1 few TGCAGTGCCCACGGACAGGACAATACCTACGAGCAGTACTTC CSAHGQDNTYEQYF
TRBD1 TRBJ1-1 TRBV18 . TGTGCCAGCTCACCTTTCCAGGGGGCCGGAGGGACTGAAGCTTTCTTT CASSPFQGAGGTEAFF
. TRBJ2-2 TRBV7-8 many TGTGCCAGCAGCTACCGGTTAAGGAACACCGGGGAGCTGTTTTTT CASSYRLRNTGELFF
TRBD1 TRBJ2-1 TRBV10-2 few TGCGCCAGCAGAGAAACCCGGGACAGGGACTACAATGAGCAGTTCTTC CASRETRDRDYNEQFF
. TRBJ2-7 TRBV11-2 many TGTGCCAGCAGCTTAGATTTTGCCGGGAACGAGCAGTACTTC CASSLDFAGNEQYF
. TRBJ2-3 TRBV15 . TGTGCCACCAGCCCGTCTCTAGGCGGGGTTGGCACAGATACGCAGTATTTT CATSPSLGGVGTDTQYF
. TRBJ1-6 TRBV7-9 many TGTGCCAGCAGCGCGGGACAACGTTCCCTCCACTTT CASSAGQRSLHF
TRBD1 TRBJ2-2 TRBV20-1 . TGCAGTGCAACCGGGACAGGGAACACCGGGGAGCTGTTTTTT CSATGTGNTGELFF
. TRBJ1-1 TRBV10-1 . TGCGCCAGCAGTGAGTATGGAGGGGGCACTGAAGCTTTCTTT CASSEYGGGTEAFF
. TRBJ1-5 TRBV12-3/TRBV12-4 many TGTGCCAGCAGTTTAGAGAGGGGACCTCAGCCCCAGCATTTT CASSLERGPQPQHF
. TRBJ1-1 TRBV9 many TGTGCCAGCAGTCTTGGGGGGCGAGCAACTGAAGCTTTCTTT CASSLGGRATEAFF
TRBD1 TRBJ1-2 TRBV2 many TGTGCCAGAACCGGGACAGGGGGCTTGTATGGCTACACCTTC CARTGTGGLYGYTF
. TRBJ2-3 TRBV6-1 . TGTGCCAGCAGTGAAGCCCTCGGGGGCACAGATACGCGGTATTTT CASSEALGGTDTRYF
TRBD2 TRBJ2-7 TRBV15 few TGTGCCACCAGCAGGGGACTAAGTTACGAGCAGTACTTC CATSRGLSYEQYF
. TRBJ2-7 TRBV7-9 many TGTGCCAGCAGCTTTTTGACAGATTCCTACGAGCAGTACTTC CASSFLTDSYEQYF
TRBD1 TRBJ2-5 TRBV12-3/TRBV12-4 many TGTGCCAGCAGGCGGGACAGGAGCCAGGCGGAGACCCAGTACTTC CASRRDRSQAETQYF
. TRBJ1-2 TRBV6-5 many TGTGCCAGCAGTTACCAGAGGAGTCATGGCTACACCTTC CASSYQRSHGYTF
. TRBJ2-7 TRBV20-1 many TGCAGTGCTAGGGAAGGGGGTTACGAGCAGTACTTC CSAREGGYEQYF
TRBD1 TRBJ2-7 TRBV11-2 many TGTGCCAGCAGCTTAGGGGGACAGGGTTCCTACGAGCAGTACTTC CASSLGGQGSYEQYF
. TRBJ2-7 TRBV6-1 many TGTGCCAGCAGTCCCCGTGGGGCAAGCTACGAGCAGTACTTC CASSPRGASYEQYF
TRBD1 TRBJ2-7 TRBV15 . TGTGCCACCAGCAGAGTCAACAGGGGTTCCTACGAGCAGTACTTC CATSRVNRGSYEQYF